This is a list of T cell receptor beta chains from one sample in a study of blood T cell repertoires in COVID-19. Measured with immunoSEQ multiplex PCR; TCRdb has only the in-frame clones, and not every one. The table has about 380,000 clones, 80% to 90% seen once. Sequencing used peripheral blood. The receptors were gathered from a man aged 35-49 years with acute or convalescent COVID-19. Both conserved end residues are part of each CDR3. The order of the fields is J gene, V gene, D gene, CDR3 protein. The D gene is left open where the match is weak.

j_call: TRBJ1-5; v_call: TRBV10-3; d_call: TRBD1; cdr3_aa: CAISGDRGHNQPQHF
j_call: TRBJ1-2; v_call: TRBV27; d_call: TRBD1; cdr3_aa: CASRALSGQGGGGYTF
j_call: TRBJ1-1; v_call: TRBV29-1; d_call: .; cdr3_aa: CSVEMRRVNTEAFF
j_call: TRBJ2-7; v_call: TRBV7-9; d_call: TRBD2; cdr3_aa: CASSLLVTTGREGEQYF
j_call: TRBJ1-2; v_call: TRBV19; d_call: .; cdr3_aa: CASSIRRPLYGYTF
j_call: TRBJ2-1; v_call: TRBV7-9; d_call: TRBD2; cdr3_aa: CASSLGLAVNNEQFF
j_call: TRBJ2-1; v_call: TRBV3-1/TRBV3-2; d_call: TRBD2; cdr3_aa: CASSPIAGLAGGNEQFF
j_call: TRBJ2-3; v_call: TRBV19; d_call: .; cdr3_aa: CASSMRIGLINTDTQYF
j_call: TRBJ1-2; v_call: TRBV5-4; d_call: .; cdr3_aa: CASSSAQQTNYGYTF
j_call: TRBJ1-1; v_call: TRBV12-3/TRBV12-4; d_call: .; cdr3_aa: CASSLQGNTEAFF
j_call: TRBJ2-5; v_call: TRBV7-9; d_call: TRBD1; cdr3_aa: CASSTPRTGEETQYF
j_call: TRBJ1-3; v_call: TRBV10-3; d_call: .; cdr3_aa: CAIFPGPSGNTIYF
j_call: TRBJ2-5; v_call: TRBV7-3; d_call: .; cdr3_aa: CASSADRETQYF